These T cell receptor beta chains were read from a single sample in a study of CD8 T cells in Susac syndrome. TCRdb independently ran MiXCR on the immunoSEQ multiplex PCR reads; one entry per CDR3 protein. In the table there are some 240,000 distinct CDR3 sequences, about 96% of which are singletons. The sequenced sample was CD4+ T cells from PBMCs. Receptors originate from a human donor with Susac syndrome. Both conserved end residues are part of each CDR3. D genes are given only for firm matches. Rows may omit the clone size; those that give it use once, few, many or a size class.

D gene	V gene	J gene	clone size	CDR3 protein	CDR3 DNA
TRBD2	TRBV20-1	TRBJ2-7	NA	CSASRPYSGRDEQYF	TGCAGTGCTAGCCGCCCCTACAGCGGGAGGGACGAGCAGTACTTC
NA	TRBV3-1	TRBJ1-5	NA	CASSQDRGPNQPQHF	TGTGCCAGCAGCCAAGATCGGGGCCCGAATCAGCCCCAGCATTTT
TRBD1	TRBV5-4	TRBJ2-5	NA	CASSPPYTGTGIGTQYF	TGTGCCAGCAGTCCCCCGTATACCGGGACAGGGATCGGGACCCAGTACTTC
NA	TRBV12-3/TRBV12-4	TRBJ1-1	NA	CASSSRRREAFF	TGTGCCAGCAGTAGCAGACGACGCGAAGCTTTCTTT
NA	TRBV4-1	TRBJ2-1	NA	CASSQEAGGTYNEQFF	TGCGCCAGCAGCCAAGAAGCAGGGGGGACCTACAATGAGCAGTTCTTC
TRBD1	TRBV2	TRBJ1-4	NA	CASSGDRGKKLFF	TGTGCCAGCAGTGGGGACAGGGGGAAAAAACTGTTTTTT
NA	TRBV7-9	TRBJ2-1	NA	CASSPMTRPASYNEQFF	TGTGCCAGCAGCCCCATGACTCGACCGGCCTCCTACAATGAGCAGTTCTTC
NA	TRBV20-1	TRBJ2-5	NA	CSARYRVETQYF	TGCAGTGCTAGGTATAGGGTTGAGACCCAGTACTTC
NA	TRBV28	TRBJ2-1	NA	CASSSPGPNVNEQFF	TGTGCCAGCAGTTCTCCCGGACCAAACGTTAATGAGCAGTTCTTC
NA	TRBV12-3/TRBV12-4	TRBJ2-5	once	CASSLGRKEQETQYF	TGTGCCAGCAGTTTAGGCAGGAAAGAACAAGAGACCCAGTACTTC